This T cell receptor beta chain originates from a study of T cell responses to AZD1222 COVID-19 vaccine. Study-wide background: Second-dose timings of about 4 or about 12 weeks were pooled.

CDR1 is LNHDA and CDR2 is SQIVND in the germline V gene (reference sequence). The CDR3 runs 13 residues. The ends were cut back, 5 bases at V and 4 bases at J, with 11 bases in the middle. Findings and caveats of the study: Baseline antibody screening turned up just a handful of seropositive AZD1222 recipients. Every sample of the repertoires postdated the peak T cell response. Donors were mostly white British, more females; clonal diversity possibly underestimated.

As concerns this clone: What it binds is not known.

Method: immunoSEQ multiplex PCR; TCRdb's copy keeps in-frame clones and lacks some. The repertoire holds fewer than 150,000 clones, around 86% seen once, with around 1.2% in the top ten. The material was peripheral blood, obtained on day 0 of AZD1222 vaccination. The receptor's source is an adult in good health. V gene TRBV19 combines with J gene TRBJ1-1; possible D gene TRBD1, 5 bases. The CDR3 bases are TGTGCCAGTAGTCATCTGGGGGGCACTGAAGCTTTCTTT. This sequence encodes CASSHLGGTEAFF.